This TCR beta chain comes out of a study of CD8 T cells in ankylosing spondylitis (dated by TCRdb to the late 2010s). About the study as a whole: T cell receptor beta repertoires were profiled in healthy donors and ankylosing spondylitis patients so that disease-linked TCR variants could be found. Samples of peripheral blood were taken, and for ankylosing spondylitis patients, synovial fluid was collected as well. The full study cohort comprised 25 ankylosing spondylitis patients and some 100 healthy donors.

With regard to this clonotype: Its antigen remains unidentified. No qualities accompany the bases; no much larger clone lies one base away.

V and J lose 1 base and 1 base, and a span of 11 bases separates them. According to the germline V gene (reference sequence), CDR1 reads LGHDT and CDR2 reads YNNKEL. The CDR3 measures 15 amino acids from cysteine to phenylalanine. Only the CDR3 DNA stays, 45 bases, in frame from base 1. TCRdb lists the instrument as Illumina HiSeq 2500. Quantitative 5'-RACE with molecular barcodes was used to prepare TCR beta libraries. Under the source paper's analysis protocol: To identify disease-linked TCR variants, a new computational method was used, one built on a probabilistic model of VDJ rearrangement. TCRdb handled the public reads itself, with Q25 trimming in fastp and clone calling in MiXCR, and kept productive beta chains. One record per CDR3 amino acid sequence lists the most common genes and DNA. In this record, the V and J calls reflect TCRdb's handling and not the investigators' own analysis. The sample profile shows 220,000 or so distinct CDR3 sequences; approximately 10% of them were found once. Roughly 23% of the sample comes from the top ten.

Study-wide findings and limitations: The disease-linked clones showed a CD8+ phenotype and occurred at relatively low frequencies in peripheral blood. A TCR beta motif made up of roughly eight highly homologous amino acid variants appeared to be characteristic of blood from ankylosing spondylitis patients. Significant enrichment of the disease-linked clones was reported in matched synovial fluid samples from ankylosing spondylitis patients. Some TCR beta motif variants had previously been reported in synovial fluid and blood of reactive arthritis patients, which suggested common disease-initiation mechanisms.

The chain links TRBV3-1 with TRBJ2-7; TRBD2 is possibly the D segment (6 matching bases). Source material: blood, either unsorted or a sorted T cell fraction (not recorded which). This sequence originates from a male donor with ankylosing spondylitis or in good health (not recorded which). CDR3 sequence: CASSQGPGESYEQYF. The nucleotides are TGTGCCAGCAGCCAAGGCCCGGGGGAGTCCTACGAGCAGTACTTC.